Listed below are T cell receptor beta chains from one sample, sequenced in a study of T-cell reconstitution after alpha-beta-depleted transplantation in children. TCRdb re-called the PCR reads with MiXCR, one entry per CDR3 protein. This repertoire shows 450,000 to 600,000 distinct CDR3 sequences, over 25% found once; its top ten account for 2% to 2.5%. The sequencing here drew on PBMCs from the stem cell graft donor, taken from the stem cell graft. The source of these receptors is a human donor who donated a stem cell graft to a child with aplastic anemia. Each CDR3 is given with its conserved first and last residue. A D gene is named only where the DNA matches it firmly. Clone size is stated in some rows and not others, as once, few, many or a class when expanded.

TRBD2 | TRBJ2-2 | TRBV27 | once | TGTGCCAGCAGGATGAGGAGCGGGGAAAACACCGGGGAGCTGTTTTTT | CASRMRSGENTGELFF
NA | TRBJ2-1 | TRBV9 | NA | TGTGCCAGCAGCGTAGTCGGCTTTGACTCCTCCAGGGAGCAGTTCTTC | CASSVVGFDSSREQFF
NA | TRBJ2-1 | TRBV11-3 | NA | TGTGCCAGCTCTCCCTTTGAGGGAGGACTATACAATGAGCAGTTCTTC | CASSPFEGGLYNEQFF
NA | TRBJ2-1 | TRBV12-3/TRBV12-4 | NA | TGTGCCAGCAGTGCAGGTCCCCCCTACAATGAGCAGTTCTTC | CASSAGPPYNEQFF
TRBD2 | TRBJ2-3 | TRBV12-3/TRBV12-4 | NA | TGTGCCAGCAGTGGTAAGACCGGGACTAGCGAAAGCACAGATACGCAGTATTTT | CASSGKTGTSESTDTQYF
NA | TRBJ2-2 | TRBV5-1 | few | TGCGCCAGCCGGGACGGTGGCGATGGGGGCACCGGGGAGCTGTTTTTT | CASRDGGDGGTGELFF
NA | TRBJ2-1 | TRBV7-6 | few | TGTGCCAGCAGCTTAGCTGGCGGACAGCAGTTCTTC | CASSLAGGQQFF
NA | TRBJ2-1 | TRBV11-3 | NA | TGTGCCAGCAGCTTAACCCGTGGAGGTTCCGAGCAGTTCTTC | CASSLTRGGSEQFF
NA | TRBJ2-2 | TRBV18 | few | TGTGCCAGCTCACCTCCGTCCGGGGAGCTGTTTTTT | CASSPPSGELFF
NA | TRBJ2-1 | TRBV7-6 | NA | TGTGCCAGCAGCCCCCCCCGGGCCCTGGACAATGAGCAGTTCTTC | CASSPPRALDNEQFF
NA | TRBJ2-5 | TRBV6-1 | few | TGTGCCAGCAGCCTCACAGGTGCCCAAGAGACCCAGTACTTC | CASSLTGAQETQYF
NA | TRBJ1-4 | TRBV5-5 | NA | TGTGCCAGCAGCTTGGACCACTCGTTGGGTAATGAAAAACTGTTTTTT | CASSLDHSLGNEKLFF
TRBD2 | TRBJ2-3 | TRBV29-1 | few | TGCAGTAAAACGGAACTAGCGGCCACAGATACGCAGTATTTT | CSKTELAATDTQYF
TRBD1 | TRBJ1-1 | TRBV19 | NA | TGTGCCAGCCGGGACAGGGTGCGAGCTTTCTTT | CASRDRVRAFF
TRBD2 | TRBJ2-5 | TRBV24-1 | few | TGTGCCACCAGTGACCACCTAGCGGGAAGGGAGACCCAGTACTTC | CATSDHLAGRETQYF
NA | TRBJ2-1 | TRBV11-2 | NA | TGTGCCAGCAGCTCGACAGGAGCCAGCTTGGATCGGGAGCAGTTCTTC | CASSSTGASLDREQFF
TRBD1 | TRBJ2-1 | TRBV11-3 | NA | TGTGCCAGCAGCCCCCTCAGGGGGCTGGGGAATGAGCAGTTCTTC | CASSPLRGLGNEQFF
TRBD1 | TRBJ1-2 | TRBV18 | once | TGTGCCAGCTCACCATACCCGTCAACAGGGGAAGGCTACACCTTC | CASSPYPSTGEGYTF
NA | TRBJ1-4 | TRBV27 | few | TGTGCCAGCACCAAGCGGATGTCCACACTACGGGGAAGGGGTGAAAAACTGTTTTTT | CASTKRMSTLRGRGEKLFF
NA | TRBJ2-2 | TRBV25-1 | NA | TGTGCCAGCAGTGAATCACAGGGGAACACCGGGGAGCTGTTTTTT | CASSESQGNTGELFF
NA | TRBJ1-1 | TRBV5-1 | many | TGTGCCAGCAGGACCGGGAACACTGAAGCTTTCTTT | CASRTGNTEAFF
NA | TRBJ1-1 | TRBV3-1 | few | TGTGCCAGCAGCCAAGATTCGGTGAACACTGAAGCTTTCTTT | CASSQDSVNTEAFF
TRBD2 | TRBJ2-1 | TRBV5-1 | NA | TGCGCCAGCAGCGGACTAGCGGGGCTAAACAATGAGCAGTTCTTC | CASSGLAGLNNEQFF
NA | TRBJ2-2 | TRBV29-1 | NA | TGCAGCGCCGTCCGGGGCACCGGGGAGCTGTTTTTT | CSAVRGTGELFF
TRBD1 | TRBJ1-2 | TRBV7-2 | few | TGTGCCAGCAGCAGAACAGGGGGCCAGGGCTACACCTTC | CASSRTGGQGYTF
NA | TRBJ1-5 | TRBV6-1 | NA | TGTGCCAGCAGTGAAGCCGGGGGAAGCAATCAGCCCCAGCATTTT | CASSEAGGSNQPQHF
NA | TRBJ1-1 | TRBV6-5 | NA | TGTGCCAGCAGTTACTCTTCGGGGGGGATCGAAGCTTTCTTT | CASSYSSGGIEAFF
TRBD2 | TRBJ2-1 | TRBV5-1 | NA | TGCGCCAGCAGCTTACAGCGGGAGGTTATCCTAAAGCAGTTCTTC | CASSLQREVILKQFF
TRBD1 | TRBJ2-7 | TRBV7-6 | NA | TGTGCCAGCAGCCCAACCGGGACAGGCGTTTACGAGCAGTACTTC | CASSPTGTGVYEQYF
NA | TRBJ2-7 | TRBV5-6 | few | TGTGCCAGCAGTCCCCGGGCCATTGGTCGGGAGCAGTACTTC | CASSPRAIGREQYF
NA | TRBJ1-3 | TRBV12-3/TRBV12-4 | NA | TGTGCCAGCAGCCCCCGAGAGAGCTCTGGAAACACCATATATTTT | CASSPRESSGNTIYF
NA | TRBJ1-4 | TRBV6-1 | few | TGTGCCAGCAGTCCACGCGGACAGCAAACTAATGAAAAACTGTTTTTT | CASSPRGQQTNEKLFF
TRBD1 | TRBJ2-1 | TRBV7-2 | NA | TGTGCCAGCAGCTTAGAGGCAGGGGGTTACAATGAGCAGTTCTTC | CASSLEAGGYNEQFF
NA | TRBJ2-1 | TRBV29-1 | NA | TGCAGCGTTGCCCCGATCTCCTACAATGAGCAGTTCTTC | CSVAPISYNEQFF
NA | TRBJ1-2 | TRBV7-9 | NA | TGTGCCAGCAGCCCCGCGAGGTCTCAACAGAGCTATGGCTACACCTTC | CASSPARSQQSYGYTF
NA | TRBJ2-1 | TRBV28 | few | TGTGCCAGCAGTTTTGGGGTGACAGAGAGCTCCTACAATGAGCAGTTCTTC | CASSFGVTESSYNEQFF
TRBD1 | TRBJ1-1 | TRBV10-3 | few | TGTGCCATCAGCGAGGGGGCCGGGACATACACTGAAGCTTTCTTT | CAISEGAGTYTEAFF
TRBD2 | TRBJ2-1 | TRBV11-2 | NA | TGTGCCAGCAGCCCGGGGGAGGGATGGGAAGAGCAGTTCTTC | CASSPGEGWEEQFF
TRBD1 | TRBJ1-1 | TRBV19 | NA | TGTGCCAGTAGTACGGACAGGGGGCCCTTTGATGAAGCTTTCTTT | CASSTDRGPFDEAFF
TRBD2 | TRBJ2-5 | TRBV20-1 | few | TGCAGTGCTAGCGAGGGGACTAGCGGGACAGAGACCCAGTACTTC | CSASEGTSGTETQYF
TRBD1 | TRBJ1-1 | TRBV28 | NA | TGTGCCACCAGACTGGGGACAGGGGCTACTGAAGCTTTCTTT | CATRLGTGATEAFF
NA | TRBJ2-6 | TRBV20-1 | NA | TGCAGTGCTAGAGATCTTCCGGGCTCTGGGGCCAACGTCCTGACTTTC | CSARDLPGSGANVLTF
TRBD1 | TRBJ1-6 | TRBV20-1 | few | TGCAGTGCTAGGGACCCTGGACAGGGAGGAAATTCACCCCTCCACTTT | CSARDPGQGGNSPLHF
TRBD1 | TRBJ2-5 | TRBV15 | many | TGTGCCACCAGCCTTATCCTATTCCAGGGGGCTGGGGAGACCCAGTACTTC | CATSLILFQGAGETQYF
NA | TRBJ2-7 | TRBV29-1 | NA | TGCAGCGTTGGCGGAGGCTTCGGCGAGCAGTACTTC | CSVGGGFGEQYF
NA | TRBJ2-2 | TRBV21-1 | NA | TGTGCCAGCAGCGAAAAATCACAGGGTAACACCGGGGAGCTGTTTTTT | CASSEKSQGNTGELFF
NA | TRBJ1-1 | TRBV20-1 | NA | TGCAGTGCTAGAGATTTTTTGTCGCTAGGCGACACTAAAGCTTTCTTT | CSARDFLSLGDTKAFF
NA | TRBJ2-2 | TRBV29-1 | NA | TGCAGCGTTGTTCAGGGCACCGGGGAGCTGTTTTTT | CSVVQGTGELFF
TRBD2 | TRBJ2-7 | TRBV28 | NA | TGTGCCAGCAGTTTAGGCAGGCGCGGGAGGTTCTACGAGCAGTACTTC | CASSLGRRGRFYEQYF
NA | TRBJ2-1 | TRBV11-1 | few | TGTGCCAGCAGCTCCAAGGAGGGTTCCTCTTTAACCTACAATGAGCAGTTCTTC | CASSSKEGSSLTYNEQFF
NA | TRBJ1-3 | TRBV6-5 | NA | TGTGCCAGCACGGACCGGTTGGACACCATATATTTT | CASTDRLDTIYF
NA | TRBJ2-1 | TRBV12-3/TRBV12-4 | few | TGTGCCAGCAGTTTAGGCGGATCATTCAATGAGCAGTTCTTC | CASSLGGSFNEQFF